A single sample is the source of the 21 T cell receptor beta chains below, sequenced in a study of PD-1 blockade in classical Hodgkin lymphoma. Time point of the sample: cycle 4 day 1 (C4D1), after less than 7 weeks of nivolumab. Every patient experienced relapse after autologous stem cell transplantation, and brentuximab vedotin exposure varied. Generated by immunoSEQ multiplex PCR, the TCRdb table keeps only in-frame clones and is missing some. The data contain just under 65,000 clones, less than 95% of them singletons. This specimen consisted of peripheral blood mononuclear cells (PBMCs), obtained before the fourth cycle of nivolumab. The receptor source for this set is a human donor with classical Hodgkin lymphoma.

This clone appeared a few times. V usage is TRBV5-1 and J usage is TRBJ1-4, with TRBD1 as a possible D gene (5 bases). The germline CDR1 and CDR2 sequences are SGHRS and YFSETQ. V was shortened by 4 bases and J by 7 bases, with 26 bases between the two germline ends. This CDR3 region has 18 residues. The CDR3 sequence: CASSNHRDRWREGEKLFF. The CDR3 DNA is TGCGCCAGCAGCAACCACCGGGACCGATGGAGGGAGGGTGAAAAACTGTTTTTT.

V and J are TRBV4-1 and TRBJ2-1; TRBD2 aligns across 7 bases. V lost 4 bases to trimming and J lost 7 bases; unmatched junction nucleotides: 10. CDR1 is MGHRA and CDR2 is YSYEKL in the germline V gene. This CDR3 has 15 residues. CDR3 DNA sequence: TGCGCCAGCAGCCCAAAGGAGCGGGGTGGGAATGAGCAGTTCTTC. It codes for CASSPKERGGNEQFF.

The CDR3 nucleotides read TGTGCCTGGAGTGTCTCCTACAATGAGCAGTTCTTC. Protein sequence: CAWSVSYNEQFF. This rearrangement joins TRBV30 to TRBJ2-1, with unresolved D. The CDR3 runs to 12 residues. V was clipped by 0 bases and J by 0 bases, with 0 bases between them. Per the germline V gene, CDR1 is GTSNPN and CDR2 is SVGIG (reference sequence).

The rearrangement joins TRBV7-2 to TRBJ1-6; 8 bases agree with TRBD1. V shed 1 base and J 9 bases; nucleotides not matched to a gene: 5. In germline, CDR1 is SGHTA, CDR2 FQGNSA. CDR3 size: 15 residues. The CDR3 is CASSLVFDRGSPLHF. CDR3 DNA sequence: TGTGCCAGCAGCTTAGTATTCGACAGGGGTTCACCCCTCCACTTT.

This chain uses TRBV6-5 with TRBJ2-7; D gene uncertain. This CDR3 comprises 12 residues. V gave up 4 bases and J gave up 7 bases, with 11 bases separating them. Germline V gene lookup returns CDR1 MNHEY and CDR2 SVGAGI. CDR3 nucleotides: TGTGCCAGCAGTTCCCGTGTAGGAGAGCAGTACTTC. It specifies CASSSRVGEQYF.

This clone was seen a handful of times. V gene TRBV6-6 combines with J gene TRBJ1-2; D not resolved. V gave up 2 bases and J gave up 8 bases, with 18 bases separating them. This CDR3 is 15 amino acids long. Per germline, CDR1 MNHNY and CDR2 SVGAGI (reference sequence). CDR3 sequence (DNA): TGTGCCAGCAGTTACACAGAGGACGGTTTGCGGGGCTACACCTTC. Its protein product is CASSYTEDGLRGYTF.

The chain recombines TRBV18 with TRBJ2-5, with D maybe TRBD1 (6 bases). CDR1 and CDR2 (germline): KGHSH, LQKENI. CDR3 length: 14 amino acids. The V end was cut by 4 bases, the J end by 5 bases, with 14 bases between. CDR3 bases: TGTGCCAGCTCACAGAAGACAGGCGGGGAGACCCAGTACTTC. Its protein product is CASSQKTGGETQYF.

The gene calls are TRBV6-1 and TRBJ1-5; tentatively, D is TRBD1 (5 bases). The germline gives CDR1 MNHNS, CDR2 SASEGT. V lost 2 bases and J lost 0, with 8 bases in between. This CDR3 has 15 amino acids. Here the CDR3 DNA reads TGTGCCAGCAGTGAATGGGGGAATAGCAATCAGCCCCAGCATTTT. Its protein product is CASSEWGNSNQPQHF.

This rearrangement joins TRBV5-4 to TRBJ2-7; the D gene is possibly TRBD1 (6 bases). The CDR3 runs 14 residues. The V gene's germline CDR1 is SGHNT and CDR2 YYREEE (reference sequence). Trimming removed 1 base from V and 3 bases from J, with 11 bases in between. CDR3 residues: CASSLLGQNYEQYF. The CDR3 DNA reads as TGTGCCAGCAGCTTGCTTGGACAGAACTACGAGCAGTACTTC.

V and J are TRBV6-1 and TRBJ2-2; D is unresolved. The CDR3 covers 13 residues. Germline values: CDR1 MNHNS, CDR2 SASEGT. V was clipped by 5 bases and J by 6 bases, with 10 bases between them. CDR3 protein: CASSHPLAGELFF. The DNA for the CDR3 is TGTGCCAGCAGTCACCCCCTGGCCGGGGAGCTGTTTTTT.

J is TRBJ1-1 and V is TRBV2; the D is unclear. Deletions cut 7 bases from V and 6 bases from J, with 12 bases between. Germline assignment: CDR1 SNHLY and CDR2 FYNNEI. This CDR3 contains 12 residues. CDR3: CASTAGMAEAFF. Here the CDR3 DNA reads TGTGCCAGCACGGCGGGGATGGCTGAAGCTTTCTTT.

The chain combines TRBV5-1 with TRBJ2-7, with D hard to call. V dropped 6 bases and J dropped 6 bases, with 16 bases sitting between them. Per the germline V gene, CDR1 is SGHRS and CDR2 is YFSETQ. This CDR3 contains 13 residues. CDR3 sequence reads: CASTETGLPEQYF. The DNA of the CDR3 is TGCGCCAGCACCGAAACGGGCCTACCCGAGCAGTACTTC.

The chain uses TRBV6-1 and TRBJ2-1; the match to TRBD1 covers 8 bases. The CDR3 length is 15 residues. From germline, CDR1 is MNHNS and CDR2 SASEGT. The V segment lost 2 bases and the J segment 4 bases; nucleotides outside the gene matches: 4. CDR3 sequence reads: CASSEWQGAYNEQFF. The CDR3 DNA sequence: TGTGCCAGCAGTGAATGGCAGGGGGCTTACAATGAGCAGTTCTTC.

The V call is TRBV11-2, the J call TRBJ1-2, with no clear D. Trimming removed 3 bases from V and 4 bases from J, with 9 bases in between. CDR3 length: 13 amino acids. Germline CDR1 is SGHAT and CDR2 is FQNNGV. This chain's CDR3 is CASSFGRPYGYTF. The CDR3 nucleotides read TGTGCCAGCAGCTTCGGACGGCCCTATGGCTACACCTTC.

The chain carries TRBV2 and TRBJ1-5; 8 bases line up with TRBD1. Unmatched junction bases numbered 6, after V lost 4 bases and J lost 4 bases. The CDR3 runs 15 residues. The germline V gene encodes CDR1 SNHLY and CDR2 FYNNEI. CDR3 sequence reads: CASSAPGQANQPQHF. CDR3 nucleotides: TGTGCCAGCAGTGCACCGGGACAGGCAAATCAGCCCCAGCATTTT.

The V and J genes are TRBV27 and TRBJ2-7; D may be TRBD1 (6 bases). The V end was cut by 7 bases, the J end by 5 bases, with 15 bases between. The germline V gene encodes CDR1 MNHEY and CDR2 SMNVEV (reference sequence). CDR3 size: 13 residues. The CDR3 nucleotides are TGTGCCAGCAAATCAGGGGAATTCAACGAGCAGTACTTC. Translated, it gives CASKSGEFNEQYF.

The rearrangement uses TRBV7-6 and TRBJ2-7; D is perhaps TRBD1 or TRBD2 (5 bases each). The CDR3 consists of 14 residues. Between the trimmed V and J ends, which lost 4 bases and 5 bases, there was a span of 15 bases. Germline-derived CDR1 and CDR2 are SGHVS and FNYEAQ. The CDR3 sequence: CASSSGTSGDEQYF. CDR3 sequence (DNA): TGTGCCAGCAGCTCCGGGACGTCCGGGGACGAGCAGTACTTC.

This chain joins TRBV4-1 and TRBJ2-2; D is perhaps TRBD2 (6 bases). The germline CDR1 and CDR2 sequences are MGHRA and YSYEKL. The V end was cut by 0 bases, the J end by 3 bases, with 11 bases between. The CDR3 length is 16 residues. Written as DNA, the CDR3 is TGCGCCAGCAGCCAAGAGGTAGCGGATTACACCGGGGAGCTGTTTTTT. As protein: CASSQEVADYTGELFF.

The chain joins TRBV7-9 to TRBJ1-6; unclear D gene. Germline V gene lookup returns CDR1 SEHNR and CDR2 FQNEAQ (reference sequence). Trimming took 5 bases from V and 11 from J, leaving 13 bases between them. CDR3 length: 13 residues. CDR3: CASSPPSAPPLHF. CDR3 sequence (DNA): TGTGCCAGCAGCCCACCCAGTGCGCCACCCCTCCACTTT.

The chain recombines TRBV7-2 with TRBJ1-5; D remains unclear. V gave up 4 bases and J gave up 2 bases, with 9 bases separating them. Germline V gene sequence: CDR1 SGHTA, CDR2 FQGNSA. The CDR3 length is 14 residues. In DNA form, the CDR3 reads TGTGCCAGCAGCTCCCTCGGGGGCAATCAGCCCCAGCATTTT. Its protein is CASSSLGGNQPQHF.

The chain links TRBV27 to TRBJ2-1; D remains ambiguous. The germline V gene encodes CDR1 MNHEY and CDR2 SMNVEV (reference sequence). V was pared by 3 bases and J by 7 bases, with 19 bases between. CDR3 length equals 16 residues. The CDR3 is CASSFLSWPISNEQFF. CDR3 sequence (DNA): TGTGCCAGCAGTTTTCTCTCTTGGCCCATCTCGAATGAGCAGTTCTTC.